A selection of T cell receptor beta chains follows, all from one sample in a study of cytomegalovirus exposure and HLA in healthy donors. This table comes from immunoSEQ multiplex PCR, and its TCRdb copy is limited to in-frame clones, with some not included. Counted here are around 120,000 clones, roughly 80% occurring once; the ten biggest clones make up roughly 2.5%. Specimen: PBMCs. The source of these receptors is a woman between 35 and 50 years old in good health and CMV-seropositive. Both conserved end residues are part of each CDR3. The D gene is left open where the match is weak. Expanded clones get a size class; other rows say once, few or many, or leave the size out.

D gene,J gene,clone size,V gene,CDR3 protein,CDR3 DNA
NA,TRBJ2-5,NA,TRBV19,CASSIGWQYQETQYF,TGTGCCAGTAGTATAGGGTGGCAGTACCAAGAGACCCAGTACTTC
TRBD1,TRBJ2-7,few,TRBV5-6,CASSLYRGSYEQYF,TGTGCCAGCAGCTTGTACAGGGGCTCCTACGAGCAGTACTTC
NA,TRBJ2-3,NA,TRBV11-2,CATRDSGSTDTQYF,TGTGCCACTCGCGATAGCGGTAGCACAGATACGCAGTATTTT
NA,TRBJ1-5,NA,TRBV6-5,CATKKGSGNQPQHF,TGTGCCACCAAGAAAGGTAGCGGCAATCAGCCCCAGCATTTT
TRBD1,TRBJ1-2,NA,TRBV27,CAVKGTGPHGYTF,TGTGCCGTAAAAGGGACAGGGCCGCATGGCTACACCTTC
TRBD2,TRBJ2-1,NA,TRBV4-3,CASSQDKGTSGYNEQFF,TGCGCAAGCAGCCAAGATAAGGGGACTAGCGGCTACAATGAGCAGTTCTTC
TRBD2,TRBJ2-7,NA,TRBV4-3,CASSPQASGVYEQYF,TGCGCCAGCAGCCCGCAGGCTAGCGGAGTCTACGAGCAGTACTTC
TRBD1,TRBJ2-7,NA,TRBV5-1,CASSLDRGYEQYF,TGCGCCAGCAGCTTGGACAGGGGCTACGAGCAGTACTTC
NA,TRBJ2-2,NA,TRBV5-6,CASSPTGNTGELFF,TGTGCCAGCAGCCCAACCGGGAACACCGGGGAGCTGTTTTTT
TRBD1,TRBJ1-2,NA,TRBV30,CAWSVRGQGVFGYTF,TGTGCCTGGAGTGTAAGAGGACAGGGGGTATTTGGCTACACCTTC
NA,TRBJ1-1,NA,TRBV5-1,CASSLYRVNTEAFF,TGCGCCAGCAGCTTGTACAGGGTGAACACTGAAGCTTTCTTT
TRBD1,TRBJ2-5,few,TRBV15,CATSSWGQGKETQYF,TGTGCCACCAGCAGTTGGGGACAGGGGAAGGAGACCCAGTACTTC
NA,TRBJ1-6,NA,TRBV5-6,CASSFVEQSSSYNSPLHF,TGTGCCAGCAGCTTTGTGGAACAGTCGAGCTCCTATAATTCACCCCTCCACTTT
NA,TRBJ1-2,NA,TRBV7-9,CASSPPGQPYGYTF,TGTGCCAGCAGCCCGCCCGGACAGCCCTATGGCTACACCTTC
NA,TRBJ1-6,NA,TRBV9,CASSVETGSSYNSPLHF,TGTGCCAGCAGCGTAGAAACGGGGAGCTCCTATAATTCACCCCTCCACTTT
TRBD2,TRBJ2-3,NA,TRBV5-1,CASSLASSGRPTDTQYF,TGCGCCAGCAGCTTGGCCTCTAGCGGGAGGCCCACAGATACGCAGTATTTT
TRBD1,TRBJ2-7,NA,TRBV6-5,CASSGQGNEQYF,TGTGCCAGCAGTGGACAGGGGAACGAGCAGTACTTC
TRBD2,TRBJ2-2,few,TRBV4-1,CASSPFGTSGNTGELFF,TGCGCCAGCAGCCCTTTTGGGACTAGCGGAAACACCGGGGAGCTGTTTTTT
TRBD2,TRBJ2-1,NA,TRBV5-1,CASSTSGGANEQFF,TGCGCCAGCAGCACTAGCGGGGGGGCCAATGAGCAGTTCTTC
TRBD1,TRBJ2-7,NA,TRBV29-1,CSVAGQGTEQYF,TGCAGCGTTGCGGGACAGGGGACCGAGCAGTACTTC
TRBD1,TRBJ2-7,NA,TRBV6-1,CASSEAIGTGNEQYF,TGTGCCAGCAGTGAAGCAATCGGGACAGGGAACGAGCAGTACTTC
TRBD1,TRBJ1-1,NA,TRBV29-1,CSVLGSTGVNTEAFF,TGCAGCGTTCTCGGTTCGACAGGGGTGAACACTGAAGCTTTCTTT
NA,TRBJ1-4,NA,TRBV18,CASSPRSGSTNEKLFF,TGTGCCAGCTCACCGCGGTCGGGGTCAACTAATGAAAAACTGTTTTTT
NA,TRBJ1-4,NA,TRBV6-1,CASSGQAGLFF,TGTGCCAGCAGTGGCCAAGCAGGACTGTTTTTT
NA,TRBJ2-7,NA,TRBV18,CASSPSQSYEQYF,TGTGCCAGCTCACCATCACAGTCCTACGAGCAGTACTTC
NA,TRBJ1-5,NA,TRBV7-2,CASSAGRNSNQPQHF,TGTGCCAGCAGCGCGGGACGGAATAGCAATCAGCCCCAGCATTTT
TRBD1,TRBJ1-4,NA,TRBV10-1,CASSESRTGEGKLFF,TGCGCCAGCAGTGAGTCGAGGACAGGGGAAGGAAAACTGTTTTTT
TRBD1,TRBJ2-7,NA,TRBV29-1,CSIRRDRGHEQYF,TGCAGCATAAGACGGGACAGGGGCCACGAGCAGTACTTC
NA,TRBJ2-7,NA,TRBV11-3,CASSLGVGSSYEQYF,TGTGCCAGCAGCTTAGGGGTCGGGAGTTCCTACGAGCAGTACTTC
TRBD2,TRBJ2-7,NA,TRBV5-6,CASSIYIAGDLYEQYF,TGTGCCAGCAGCATCTACATAGCGGGGGATCTCTACGAGCAGTACTTC
NA,TRBJ1-2,NA,TRBV7-8,CASSSRRASSYGYTF,TGTGCCAGCAGCTCCCGGAGAGCCTCGAGCTATGGCTACACCTTC
TRBD2,TRBJ2-2,NA,TRBV7-3,CASSGTSGGSGELFF,TGTGCCAGCAGCGGGACTAGCGGGGGCTCCGGGGAGCTGTTTTTT
NA,TRBJ2-3,NA,TRBV19,CASSIGRGRGSSTDTQYF,TGTGCCAGTAGTATAGGAAGGGGCCGGGGGTCTAGCACAGATACGCAGTATTTT
TRBD1,TRBJ2-1,NA,TRBV18,CASSPTITGDNEQFF,TGTGCCAGCTCACCTACTATTACAGGGGACAATGAGCAGTTCTTC
TRBD2,TRBJ2-7,NA,TRBV6-6,CASSYSTSGGAYEQYF,TGTGCCAGCAGTTACTCAACTAGCGGGGGGGCCTACGAGCAGTACTTC
TRBD1,TRBJ2-7,few,TRBV2,CASSEVTWQGAVEQYF,TGTGCCAGCAGTGAGGTGACTTGGCAGGGGGCGGTCGAGCAGTACTTC
TRBD1,TRBJ1-2,NA,TRBV6-5,CASSYSGQLNYGYTF,TGTGCCAGCAGTTACTCGGGACAGCTTAACTATGGCTACACCTTC
TRBD2,TRBJ2-4,once,TRBV5-4,CASSLTSGPKNIQYF,TGTGCCAGCAGCTTGACTAGCGGGCCCAAAAACATTCAGTACTTC
TRBD1,TRBJ2-7,NA,TRBV6-5,CASRGGGQGAYEQYF,TGTGCCAGCAGGGGTGGGGGACAGGGGGCTTACGAGCAGTACTTC